A single sample gave rise to the 25 T cell receptor beta chains below, sequenced in a study of blood T cell repertoires in COVID-19. The data were produced by immunoSEQ multiplex PCR, yet TCRdb's version contains in-frame clones alone and is incomplete. Altogether under 150,000 clones are present, 88% being singletons, with the ten largest covering 28%. The sample consisted of peripheral blood. The receptor set was obtained from a human donor in a cohort sampled during active COVID-19.

The gene calls are TRBV11-2 and TRBJ1-2; 9 nucleotides align to TRBD1. Germline trimming cut 5 bases from V and 8 bases from J; bases unmatched to any gene: 6. This CDR3 region has 13 residues. Per the germline V gene, CDR1 is SGHAT and CDR2 is FQNNGV. The CDR3 DNA follows: TGTGCCAGCAGCCTACAGGGGGCGGGCGGCTACACCTTC. Translated, it gives CASSLQGAGGYTF.

The chain combines TRBV25-1 with TRBJ2-6; D perhaps matches TRBD2 (6 bases). The V end was cut by 6 bases, the J end by 0 bases, with 15 bases between. CDR1 and CDR2 from the germline V gene are MGHDK and SYGVNS. The CDR3 runs to 17 residues. CDR3 residues: CASSPRRGFSGANVLTF. The DNA for the CDR3 is TGTGCCAGCAGCCCACGGCGGGGATTCTCTGGGGCCAACGTCCTGACTTTC.

The gene calls are TRBV19 and TRBJ1-1; D is possibly TRBD1 (5 bases). The CDR3 runs to 15 residues. The germline CDR1 and CDR2 sequences are LNHDA and SQIVND (reference sequence). Trimming stripped 6 bases from V and 1 base from J, with 15 bases between. The DNA of the CDR3 is TGTGCCAGTAGCCCGGCGGGGGTTCCGAACACTGAAGCTTTCTTT. Its translation is CASSPAGVPNTEAFF. Combining the CDR3 with reference TRBV19 and TRBJ1-1 gives the whole variable domain DGGITQSPKYLFRKEGQNVTLSCEQNLNHDAMYWYRQDPGQGLRLIYYSQIVNDFQKGDIAEGYSVSREKKESFPLTVTSAQKNPTAFYLCASSPAGVPNTEAFFGQGTRLTVV.

V and J are TRBV6-6 and TRBJ2-2, with 7 bases aligning to TRBD1. This CDR3 spans 15 amino acids. With 10 bases clipped from V and 1 base from J, the junction kept 9 bases outside the gene matches. The germline gives CDR1 MNHNY, CDR2 SVGAGI (reference sequence). Written as DNA, the CDR3 is TGTGCCACCACGACGGGACAGTTGAACACCGGGGAGCTGTTTTTT. Amino acids: CATTTGQLNTGELFF.

The chain recombines TRBV4-3 with TRBJ2-7; TRBD1 aligns across 10 bases. Germline loops: CDR1 LGHNA, CDR2 YSLEER. With V trimmed by 0 bases and J by 2 bases, 4 bases remained unmatched. This CDR3 is built from 16 residues. In DNA, the CDR3 is TGCGCCAGCAGCCAAGATAGCGGACAGGGGGCCTACGAGCAGTACTTC. Its protein product is CASSQDSGQGAYEQYF.

This sequence joins TRBV15 and TRBJ1-2; possibly TRBD1 for D (5 bases). Germline V gene data show CDR1 as LNHNV and CDR2 as YYDKDF (reference sequence). CDR3 length: 17 residues. Trimming left V 0 bases short and J 7 bases short, with 21 bases between. CDR3 DNA sequence: TGTGCCACCAGCAGAGATGGGGCGGGACCATGGTTCGGTGGCTACACCTTC. Amino acids: CATSRDGAGPWFGGYTF.

The V call is TRBV5-1, the J call TRBJ2-3; TRBD2 agrees at 10 bases. Germline V gene sequence: CDR1 SGHRS, CDR2 YFSETQ. This CDR3 has 19 residues. V shed 0 bases, J shed 1 base, and the junction held 11 bases outside the gene matches. CDR3 in amino acids: CASSLGSGGASIRTDTQYF. The CDR3 DNA follows: TGCGCCAGCAGCTTGGGAAGCGGGGGGGCATCGATTCGCACAGATACGCAGTATTTT.

This chain joins TRBV10-3 and TRBJ1-1; 11 bases align to TRBD1. Germline CDR1 and CDR2: ENHRY and SYGVKD. The CDR3 sequence is 16 residues long. V lost 4 bases and J lost 1; bases outside the gene matches: 5. CDR3 coding DNA: TGTGCCATCAGTGGGGACAGGGGGAGAGGGAACACTGAAGCTTTCTTT. This gives the protein CAISGDRGRGNTEAFF.

The chain has TRBV4-3 and TRBJ2-7; TRBD2 matches 7 bases. CDR1 LGHNA and CDR2 YSLEER come from the germline V gene. V was pared by 4 bases and J by 1 base, with 4 bases of the junction left unmatched. The CDR3 totals 14 residues. The CDR3 nucleotides are TGCGCCAGCAGCCCGGGAGCGGGGTCCTACGAGCAGTACTTC. Protein: CASSPGAGSYEQYF.

The chain couples TRBV6-5 to TRBJ2-5; D might be TRBD1 (6 bases). This CDR3 spans 12 amino acids. V was pared by 2 bases and J by 5 bases, with 6 bases between. From germline, CDR1 is MNHEY and CDR2 SVGAGI. In DNA form, the CDR3 reads TGTGCCAGCAGTTACGGGGGCGAGACCCAGTACTTC. Its translation is CASSYGGETQYF.

V gene TRBV4-1 combines with J gene TRBJ2-1, with D maybe TRBD1 (5 bases). The CDR3 spans 13 residues. Germline lookup yields CDR1 MGHRA and CDR2 YSYEKL. Trimming left V 3 bases short and J 8 bases short, with 11 bases between. The CDR3, as DNA: TGCGCCAGCAGCCATCAGGGTGGCGATGAGCAGTTCTTC. Translation gives CASSHQGGDEQFF.

DNA for the CDR3: TGTGCCAGCTCGTCCGGGACAGGGGACAATGAGCAGTTCTTC. Protein sequence: CASSSGTGDNEQFF. This chain links TRBV18 with TRBJ2-1; TRBD1 matches 10 bases. With V trimmed by 6 bases and J by 5 bases, 4 bases remained unmatched. The CDR3 spans 14 residues. Germline assignment: CDR1 KGHSH and CDR2 LQKENI.

The V gene is TRBV4-2, the J gene TRBJ1-5, with 10 positions matching TRBD1. The V gene's germline CDR1 is LGHNA and CDR2 YNFKEQ. Trimming removed 3 bases from V and 4 bases from J; junction bases left unmatched: 9. The CDR3 is 17 residues long. CDR3 amino acids: CASSHEATGGRNQPQHF. CDR3 coding DNA: TGTGCCAGCAGCCACGAGGCGACAGGGGGCAGGAATCAGCCCCAGCATTTT.

The chain links TRBV5-1 to TRBJ2-3; 11 bases align to TRBD2. Germline lookup yields CDR1 SGHRS and CDR2 YFSETQ. The CDR3 covers 16 residues. V was clipped by 1 base and J by 0 bases; unmatched bases: 1. The CDR3 nucleotides are TGCGCCAGCAGCTTGAGACTAGCGGGGAGCACAGATACGCAGTATTTT. This sequence encodes CASSLRLAGSTDTQYF.

This sequence joins TRBV15 and TRBJ1-5; TRBD1 agrees at 8 bases. The CDR3 contains 14 residues. V dropped 8 bases and J dropped 6; count of bases not matched to a gene: 9. The germline V gene has CDR1 LNHNV and CDR2 YYDKDF (reference sequence). The CDR3 bases are TGTGCCACCGTTCCGGACAGGGCGGCTCAGCCCCAGCATTTT. Translation: CATVPDRAAQPQHF.

The rearrangement links TRBV6-5 to TRBJ2-3, with 7 bases that match TRBD2. Trimming removed 6 bases from V and 1 base from J; junction bases left unmatched: 7. The CDR3 covers 15 residues. Per the germline V gene, CDR1 is MNHEY and CDR2 is SVGAGI. The CDR3 coding sequence is TGTGCCAGCAGAAGGGGAGCGGGGCGCACAGATACGCAGTATTTT. Its protein is CASRRGAGRTDTQYF.

V is TRBV4-3 and J is TRBJ1-1, with no clear D. V lost 1 base and J 1 base, leaving 7 bases between the germline ends. Germline V gene lookup returns CDR1 LGHNA and CDR2 YSLEER. This CDR3 spans 14 amino acids. The CDR3 is CASSQGSGNTEAFF. The CDR3 DNA sequence: TGCGCCAGCAGCCAAGGTTCAGGGAACACTGAAGCTTTCTTT.

This chain joins TRBV4-3 and TRBJ2-1; a possible D gene is TRBD1 (6 bases). Per the germline V gene, CDR1 is LGHNA and CDR2 is YSLEER. Trimming took 0 bases from V and 9 from J, leaving 15 bases between them. This CDR3 contains 15 residues. CDR3 in amino acids: CASSQETAGRGEQFF. The CDR3 DNA reads TGCGCCAGCAGCCAAGAAACCGCAGGCAGGGGTGAGCAGTTCTTC.

The rearrangement uses TRBV5-4 and TRBJ1-6; 10 positions agree with TRBD1. Germline trimming cut 0 bases from V and 9 bases from J; bases unmatched to any gene: 0. This CDR3 region has 14 residues. From germline, CDR1 is SGHNT and CDR2 YYREEE (reference sequence). CDR3 in DNA: TGTGCCAGCAGCTTGGGGACAGGGGGTTCACCCCTCCACTTT. Its protein is CASSLGTGGSPLHF.

The chain couples TRBV3-1 (or the pseudogene TRBV3-2) to TRBJ1-6, with D maybe TRBD1 (6 bases). The CDR3 is made up of 17 amino acids. Per germline, CDR1 LGHDT and CDR2 YNNKEL (reference sequence). Between the trimmed V and J ends, which lost 0 bases and 0 bases, there was a span of 9 bases. CDR3 loop: CASSQDSRGSYNSPLHF. In nucleotides, the CDR3 is TGTGCCAGCAGCCAAGATTCCAGGGGCTCCTATAATTCACCCCTCCACTTT.

This sequence joins TRBV5-4 and TRBJ2-7; D perhaps matches TRBD2 (5 bases). CDR3 length: 13 amino acids. The germline V gene has CDR1 SGHNT and CDR2 YYREEE (reference sequence). Deletions cut 7 bases from V and 2 bases from J, with 13 bases between. The DNA of the CDR3 is TGTGCCAGCCGCTCGACGGAGGCCTACGAGCAGTACTTC. Encoded protein: CASRSTEAYEQYF.

This chain connects TRBV4-2 to TRBJ2-4; 10 positions match TRBD2. This CDR3 has 20 residues. V was clipped by 0 bases and J by 3 bases; unmatched bases: 14. Germline V gene sequence: CDR1 LGHNA, CDR2 YNFKEQ. The CDR3 sequence is CASSQERRASGGGVKNIQYF. Here the CDR3 DNA reads TGTGCCAGCAGCCAAGAACGAAGGGCGAGCGGGGGGGGTGTCAAAAACATTCAGTACTTC.

This clone was picked up one time. This chain uses TRBV7-9 with TRBJ1-1, with 7 bases identical to TRBD1. J was trimmed by 5 bases and V by 5 bases; bases with no gene match: 8. The CDR3 has 14 residues. Per germline, CDR1 SEHNR and CDR2 FQNEAQ (reference sequence). The CDR3 DNA reads TGTGCCAGCAGCCCCACGACAGGGCAAACTGAAGCTTTCTTT. This translates into CASSPTTGQTEAFF.

The V and J genes are TRBV4-2 and TRBJ1-6, with 7 nucleotides matching TRBD1. Germline V gene data show CDR1 as LGHNA and CDR2 as YNFKEQ. Unmatched junction bases numbered 2, after V lost 0 bases and J lost 0 bases. This CDR3 contains 17 residues. The CDR3 nucleotides read TGTGCCAGCAGCCAAGACAAGGGGGCCTCCTATAATTCACCCCTCCACTTT. Residues: CASSQDKGASYNSPLHF.

The J gene is TRBJ2-7, the V gene TRBV15, with 10 bases fitting TRBD1. The germline gives CDR1 LNHNV, CDR2 YYDKDF (reference sequence). The CDR3 sequence is 12 residues long. The trim removed 10 bases at V and 2 bases at J, leaving 2 bases unmatched. The DNA for the CDR3 is TGTGCCATCGGACAGGGGGCCTACGAGCAGTACTTC. Its protein product is CAIGQGAYEQYF.